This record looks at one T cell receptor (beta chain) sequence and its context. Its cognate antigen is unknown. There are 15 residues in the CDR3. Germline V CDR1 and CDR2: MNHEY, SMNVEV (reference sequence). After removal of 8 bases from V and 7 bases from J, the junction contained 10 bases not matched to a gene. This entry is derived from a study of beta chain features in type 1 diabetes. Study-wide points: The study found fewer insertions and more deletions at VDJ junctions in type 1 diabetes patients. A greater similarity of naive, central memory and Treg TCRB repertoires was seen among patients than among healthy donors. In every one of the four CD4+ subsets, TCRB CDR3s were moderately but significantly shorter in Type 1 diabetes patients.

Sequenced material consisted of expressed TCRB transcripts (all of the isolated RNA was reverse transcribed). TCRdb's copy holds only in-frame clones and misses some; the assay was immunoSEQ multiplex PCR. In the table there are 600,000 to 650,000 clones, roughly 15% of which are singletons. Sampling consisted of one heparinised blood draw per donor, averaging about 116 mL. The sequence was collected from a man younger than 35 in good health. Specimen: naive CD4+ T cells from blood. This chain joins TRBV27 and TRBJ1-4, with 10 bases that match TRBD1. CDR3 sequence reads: CASAGTGVVSEKLFF. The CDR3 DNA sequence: TGTGCCAGCGCTGGGACAGGGGTAGTAAGTGAAAAACTGTTTTTT.